The 26 T cell receptor beta chains below all came from one sample that was sequenced in a study of long-term antiretroviral therapy in people with HIV. A v3.0 immunoSEQ assay was performed at survey level. Generated by immunoSEQ multiplex PCR, the TCRdb table keeps only in-frame clones and is missing some. The data contain approximately 12,000 clones, about 81% of them seen just once; the ten biggest clones take up roughly 18%. The sample consisted of unsorted PBMCs, taken around 8 years after starting antiretroviral therapy. Source of these receptors: a middle-aged man with HIV.

The chain couples TRBV29-1 to TRBJ2-1, with TRBD1 matching 7 bases. The CDR3 contains 13 residues. Germline V lookup: CDR1 SQVTM, CDR2 ANQGSEA. V gave up 1 base and J gave up 4 bases; unmatched junction bases: 1. CDR3 bases: TGCAGCGTTGAAGCGGACAGGTACAATGAGCAGTTCTTC. Encoded protein: CSVEADRYNEQFF.

This clone was counted once. The chain combines TRBV4-1 with TRBJ2-5; D not resolved. Between the trimmed V and J ends, which lost 2 bases and 0 bases, there was a span of 7 bases. There are 14 residues in the CDR3. Germline V CDR1 and CDR2: MGHRA, YSYEKL. The chain's CDR3 is CASSQRLYQETQYF. Here the CDR3 DNA reads TGCGCCAGCAGCCAAAGACTTTACCAAGAGACCCAGTACTTC.

V is TRBV6-6 and J is TRBJ1-3; 8 bases fit TRBD1. From germline, CDR1 is MNHNY and CDR2 SVGAGI (reference sequence). With 7 bases clipped from V and 3 bases from J, the junction kept 5 bases outside the gene matches. The CDR3 sequence is 14 residues long. CDR3 residues: CASNPGTGGNTIYF. CDR3 nucleotide sequence: TGTGCCAGCAACCCCGGGACAGGTGGAAACACCATATATTTT.

The rearrangement uses TRBV20-1 and TRBJ1-1; unclear D gene. The CDR3 totals 10 residues. Trimming took off 1 base at V and 11 bases at J, with 8 bases between the two ends. Germline V gene sequence: CDR1 DFQATT, CDR2 SNEGSKA (reference sequence). CDR3 sequence reads: CSARASFAFF. The CDR3 nucleotides read TGCAGTGCTAGAGCGTCCTTTGCTTTCTTT.

The genes are TRBV4-2 and TRBJ2-7; tentative D call: TRBD1 (6 bases). Trimming shortened V by 0 bases and J by 4 bases, and 16 bases separated the two germline ends. CDR3 length: 16 amino acids. The germline gives CDR1 LGHNA, CDR2 YNFKEQ. DNA for the CDR3: TGTGCCAGCAGCCAAGATAATGATGCAGGGGTTTACGAGCAGTACTTC. This gives the protein CASSQDNDAGVYEQYF.

The V and J genes are TRBV5-1 and TRBJ1-3; 7 bases match TRBD1. The CDR3 totals 16 residues. V lost 1 base, J lost 2 bases, and 6 bases stayed unmatched. Germline CDR1 and CDR2: SGHRS and YFSETQ. CDR3 amino acids: CASSLSKQGTGNTIYF. CDR3 DNA sequence: TGCGCCAGCAGCTTGTCCAAACAGGGGACTGGAAACACCATATATTTT. The full variable domain, its missing parts supplied by reference TRBV5-1 and TRBJ1-3, is KAGVTQTPRYLIKTRGQQVTLSCSPISGHRSVSWYQQTPGQGLQFLFEYFSETQRNKGNFPGRFSGRQFSNSRSEMNVSTLELGDSALYLCASSLSKQGTGNTIYFGEGSWLTVV.

This clone showed up just a few times. The V gene is TRBV4-1, the J gene TRBJ1-1; unclear D gene. The CDR3 is made up of 14 amino acids. Germline V lookup: CDR1 MGHRA, CDR2 YSYEKL. V lost 1 base and J lost 6, with 12 bases in between. CDR3 in amino acids: CASSQVVNPAEAFF. CDR3 coding DNA: TGCGCCAGCAGCCAAGTGGTCAATCCGGCTGAAGCTTTCTTT.

As concerns this clone: Compared with germline, one end of the junction differs, possibly owing to a read error. The chain recombines TRBV4-1 with TRBJ2-1; TRBD1 matches at 9 bases. Germline CDR1 is MGHRA and CDR2 is YSYEKL. CDR3 length: 15 amino acids. CDR3 DNA: TGTGCCAGCAGCCCGGGACAGGGAGGCTACAATGAGCAGTTCTTC. Translated, it gives CASSPGQGGYNEQFF.

The rearrangement links TRBV5-8 to TRBJ2-1, with a possible D match to TRBD1 (5 bases). This CDR3 contains 12 residues. Trimming cost V 2 bases and J 8 bases, with 8 bases left between them. Germline V lookup: CDR1 SGHTS, CDR2 YDEGEE. CDR3 amino acids: CASSFQGYEQFF. For the CDR3, the DNA is TGTGCCAGCAGCTTTCAGGGATATGAGCAGTTCTTC.

V and J are TRBV29-1 and TRBJ2-7; the D call may be TRBD1 or TRBD2 (7 bases each). Deletions cut 3 bases from V and 0 bases from J, with 15 bases between. This CDR3 region has 15 residues. Germline V gives CDR1 SQVTM, CDR2 ANQGSEA. CDR3 residues: CSVEGGTASSYEQYF. Written as DNA, the CDR3 is TGCAGCGTTGAGGGAGGGACAGCTAGCTCCTACGAGCAGTACTTC.

This clone was counted only a few times. The V call is TRBV6-5, the J call TRBJ1-2; D is perhaps TRBD1 (5 bases). The CDR3 is made up of 13 amino acids. Germline V CDR1 and CDR2: MNHEY, SVGAGI. Trimming pared 5 bases from V and 5 bases from J, leaving 12 bases between. CDR3 sequence (DNA): TGTGCCAGCAGTACACAGGAATCATATGGCTACACCTTC. Translated, it gives CASSTQESYGYTF.

The chain employs TRBV5-1 and TRBJ2-7, with D perhaps matching TRBD2 (6 bases). Trimming pared 4 bases from V and 0 bases from J, leaving 8 bases between. The CDR3 is made up of 13 amino acids. CDR1 SGHRS and CDR2 YFSETQ come from the germline V gene. CDR3: CASSVGSSYEQYF. CDR3 DNA: TGCGCCAGCAGCGTCGGGAGCTCCTACGAGCAGTACTTC.

V and J are TRBV7-9 and TRBJ2-7, with 9 bases matching TRBD1. V lost 5 bases and J lost 1; bases outside the gene matches: 18. The germline gives CDR1 SEHNR, CDR2 FQNEAQ (reference sequence). The CDR3 length is 19 residues. In nucleotides, the CDR3 is TGTGCCAGCAGCCCTCTACCGGACAGGGGTTCAGTCCTGTCCTACGAGCAGTACTTC. Protein sequence: CASSPLPDRGSVLSYEQYF.

J is TRBJ1-1 and V is TRBV27, with D unresolved. CDR1 and CDR2 (germline): MNHEY, SMNVEV (reference sequence). V was clipped by 8 bases and J by 3 bases, with 16 bases between them. The length of the CDR3 is 14 residues. CDR3 protein: CASSLTDTYTEAFF. The CDR3 nucleotides are TGTGCCAGCTCACTAACCGACACGTACACTGAAGCTTTCTTT.

The CDR3 DNA follows: TGCGCCAGCAGCCACCCGGGCCAAGATACGCAGTATTTT. Translated, it gives CASSHPGQDTQYF. The chain has TRBV4-1 and TRBJ2-3; D gene unclear. The CDR3 is made up of 13 amino acids. V was cut by 3 bases and J by 5 bases, with 9 bases left in between. Germline V CDR1 and CDR2: MGHRA, YSYEKL.

The rearrangement joins TRBV9 to TRBJ1-5; D possibly corresponds to TRBD1 (5 bases). CDR1 and CDR2 (germline): SGDLS, YYNGEE. CDR3 size: 15 residues. Trimming took off 0 bases at V and 4 bases at J, with 11 bases between the two ends. The CDR3 DNA reads TGTGCCAGCAGCGTAGGGGGGGATGAAAATCAGCCCCAGCATTTT. Translated, it gives CASSVGGDENQPQHF.

V is TRBV6-6 and J is TRBJ1-2; TRBD1 is a possible D gene (5 bases). The V end lost 3 bases, the J end lost 7 bases, and 9 bases lay between the germline ends. Germline CDR1 reads MNHNY; CDR2 reads SVGAGI (reference sequence). This CDR3 is 12 amino acids long. CDR3 in DNA: TGTGCCAGCAGTTATGAGGGGCTTGGCTACACCTTC. Translation gives CASSYEGLGYTF.

This clone has a single count. The chain recombines TRBV27 with TRBJ2-7; the D is unclear. Trimming took off 5 bases at V and 2 bases at J, with 13 bases between the two ends. The length of the CDR3 is 14 residues. Germline-derived CDR1 and CDR2 are MNHEY and SMNVEV (reference sequence). The DNA of the CDR3 is TGTGCCAGCAGTCCTTCCGGACCCGCCTACGAGCAGTACTTC. This translates into CASSPSGPAYEQYF.

The chain has TRBV6-6 and TRBJ1-2; no clear D. From germline, CDR1 is MNHNY and CDR2 SVGAGI (reference sequence). The CDR3 covers 10 residues. V was pared by 8 bases and J by 6 bases, with 7 bases between. As DNA, the CDR3 is TGTGCCAGCCGAATCGATGGCTACACCTTC. The encoded protein is CASRIDGYTF.

The rearrangement uses TRBV6-5 and TRBJ1-2; maybe TRBD1 (6 bases). CDR1 is MNHEY and CDR2 is SVGAGI in the germline V gene. V was trimmed by 5 bases and J by 8 bases, leaving 18 bases between them. The CDR3 loop spans 14 amino acids. CDR3 region: CASSPLGGPEGYTF. In DNA form, the CDR3 reads TGTGCCAGCAGTCCCCTAGGGGGGCCGGAAGGCTACACCTTC.

V is TRBV28 and J is TRBJ2-3; 10 nucleotides agree with TRBD2. V lost 7 bases, J lost 3 bases, and 7 bases stayed unmatched. The V gene's germline CDR1 is MDHEN and CDR2 SYDVKM. The CDR3 contains 15 residues. CDR3 sequence: CASTLGTSVTDTQYF. CDR3 in DNA: TGTGCCAGCACCCTCGGGACTAGCGTGACAGATACGCAGTATTTT.

This clone showed up just a few times. This chain connects TRBV7-9 to TRBJ2-7, with 10 bases fitting TRBD1. Trimming took 5 bases from V and 2 from J; bases not matched to a gene: 9. This CDR3 contains 16 residues. Germline assignment: CDR1 SEHNR and CDR2 FQNEAQ (reference sequence). The CDR3 bases are TGTGCCAGCAGCCCGACCTCGGGACAGGGGACCTACGAGCAGTACTTC. This encodes CASSPTSGQGTYEQYF.

The V call is TRBV6-5, the J call TRBJ2-7, with a possible D match to TRBD1 (5 bases). Germline values: CDR1 MNHEY, CDR2 SVGAGI. The CDR3 is 16 amino acids. Trimming left V 0 bases short and J 4 bases short, with 16 bases between. Here the CDR3 DNA reads TGTGCCAGCAGTTACTCGACAACAGGCGACGGGTACGAGCAGTACTTC. Translated, it gives CASSYSTTGDGYEQYF.

The chain recombines TRBV4-1 with TRBJ2-1; D might be TRBD2 (6 bases). Germline CDR1 is MGHRA and CDR2 is YSYEKL. The CDR3 sequence is 12 residues long. V was pared by 1 base and J by 9 bases, with 7 bases between. The CDR3 DNA reads as TGCGCCAGCAGCCAAGCGGGGGTTGAGCAGTTCTTC. It is translated as CASSQAGVEQFF.

The chain joins TRBV5-6 to TRBJ1-2; 8 positions match TRBD1. Trimming took 5 bases from V and 2 from J; bases not matched to a gene: 5. The germline gives CDR1 SGHDT, CDR2 YYEEEE. There are 14 residues in the CDR3. The CDR3 loop is CASSHGQGNYGYTF. The CDR3 nucleotides read TGTGCCAGCAGTCATGGACAGGGCAACTATGGCTACACCTTC.

The V call is TRBV30, the J call TRBJ2-1; no definite D call. The V gene's germline CDR1 is GTSNPN and CDR2 SVGIG (reference sequence). V was trimmed by 3 bases and J by 4 bases, leaving 7 bases between them. This CDR3 spans 12 amino acids. CDR3 in DNA: TGTGCCTGGAGCCACGGATACAATGAGCAGTTCTTC. It yields the protein CAWSHGYNEQFF.